Below, 5 T cell receptor beta chains from the same sample are listed, as sequenced in a study of molecular identifiers for immune sequencing clone quantification. TCRdb used MiXCR to reprocess the PCR reads, holding one entry per CDR3 protein. The sample carries more than 450,000 distinct CDR3 sequences, 20% to 25% recorded once. The sequenced sample was naive CD8+ T cells from blood, with Jurkat cell RNA spiked in. Subset of the sample: FACS-sorted CD8+CD4-CCR7+CD45RA+ naive T cells. These receptor sequences come from a human donor in good health. Some libraries in this study had Jurkat cell RNA spiked in.

This sequence joins TRBV7-2 and TRBJ2-1; 12 nucleotides align to TRBD2. The trim removed 4 bases at V and 6 bases at J, leaving 13 bases unmatched. The CDR3 has 18 amino acids. CDR1 and CDR2 (germline): SGHTA, FQGNSA. This CDR3 is CASSSTSGGATLGNEQFF. The CDR3 bases are TGTGCCAGCAGCTCGACTAGCGGGGGTGCCACGCTGGGCAATGAGCAGTTCTTC.

V is TRBV9 and J is TRBJ2-7; D remains unclear. This CDR3 spans 14 amino acids. The V end lost 0 bases, the J end lost 4 bases, and 11 bases lay between the germline ends. The V gene's germline CDR1 is SGDLS and CDR2 YYNGEE. The CDR3 DNA reads as TGTGCCAGCAGCGTAGGGTCCATGGGTTACGAGCAGTACTTC. Amino acids: CASSVGSMGYEQYF.

V and J are TRBV30 and TRBJ1-2, with D maybe TRBD1 (6 bases). The CDR3 consists of 16 residues. Germline assignment: CDR1 GTSNPN and CDR2 SVGIG (reference sequence). Deletions cut 0 bases from V and 2 bases from J, with 16 bases between. CDR3 amino acids: CAWSVGGGHLNYGYTF. CDR3 DNA: TGTGCCTGGAGTGTGGGAGGGGGACACCTGAACTATGGCTACACCTTC.

As regards this clonotype: A much more abundant neighbour one base away suggests this may be a read error. The CDR3 carries no conserved terminal phenylalanine or tryptophan, so it likely arises from a read error. This CDR3 is CATSSNTEAFS. The CDR3 region has the DNA TGTGCCACCAGTTCGAACACTGAAGCTTTCTCT. The V gene is TRBV24-1, the J gene TRBJ1-1, with unresolved D. With 6 bases removed from V and 1 base from J, the gap between germline ends came to 2 bases. From germline, CDR1 is KGHDR and CDR2 SFDVKD. There are 11 residues in the CDR3.

This clonotype has ten or more counts. The chain is built from TRBV7-9 and TRBJ1-1; D is uncertain. In germline, CDR1 is SEHNR, CDR2 FQNEAQ (reference sequence). V lost 2 bases and J lost 1, with 11 bases in between. The CDR3 has 15 residues. This CDR3 is CASSLYPAENTEAFF. In DNA, the CDR3 is TGTGCCAGCAGCTTATATCCTGCGGAGAACACTGAAGCTTTCTTT.